This T cell receptor (beta chain) appears in the sequencing data of a study of PD-1 blockade in classical Hodgkin lymphoma. Study-wide background: Intravenous infusions of nivolumab 3 mg/kg reached patients every 2 weeks. Findings and caveats of the study: TCR diversity at baseline was reported to be reduced in newly diagnosed patients relative to healthy donors. Newly diagnosed and completely responding patients shared comparable baseline diversity.

Some clones are missing from TCRdb's copy, which holds only in-frame ones; the method was immunoSEQ multiplex PCR. Of about 97,000 clones listed, around 80% were seen once; the top ten hold 12%. After autologous stem cell transplantation all patients relapsed, and prior brentuximab vedotin exposure differed between cohorts. Unmatched junction bases numbered 7, after V lost 5 bases and J lost 6 bases. In germline, CDR1 is MRHNA, CDR2 SNTAGT. The CDR3 extends over 14 amino acids. Comments on this clone: The antigen is unknown.

The sample here was peripheral blood mononuclear cells (PBMCs), taken at baseline. The receptor was derived from a human donor with classical Hodgkin lymphoma. This rearrangement joins TRBV6-4 to TRBJ2-3; 8 bases match TRBD2. The CDR3 DNA follows: TGTGCCAGCAGTCAAAGACTAGCGTCGGATACGCAGTATTTT. Translated: CASSQRLASDTQYF.